The TCR beta chain under discussion was sequenced for a study of T cell responses to AZD1222 COVID-19 vaccine. The trim removed 0 bases at V and 6 bases at J, leaving 4 bases unmatched. The germline gives CDR1 LGHDT, CDR2 YNNKEL (reference sequence). The CDR3 runs to 16 residues. Study results and caveats: The study reported that nearly half of spike-specific TCRs target unmutated variant regions. Females outnumbered males among donors, who were mostly white British; clonal diversity was possibly underestimated.

On this clone: Its specificity is unknown.

Repertoires were generated with immunoSEQ multiplex PCR, while TCRdb's copy carries only in-frame clones and drops some. Among 180,000 or so clones listed, 85% to 90% were seen once. The gene calls are TRBV3-1 (or the pseudogene TRBV3-2) and TRBJ2-1, with 11 bases fitting TRBD2. The specimen comprised peripheral blood, sampled on day 0 of AZD1222 vaccination. The sequence derives from an adult in good health. The CDR3 is CASSQDVGLAGNEQFF. CDR3 DNA sequence: TGTGCCAGCAGCCAAGATGTCGGACTAGCGGGCAATGAGCAGTTCTTC.